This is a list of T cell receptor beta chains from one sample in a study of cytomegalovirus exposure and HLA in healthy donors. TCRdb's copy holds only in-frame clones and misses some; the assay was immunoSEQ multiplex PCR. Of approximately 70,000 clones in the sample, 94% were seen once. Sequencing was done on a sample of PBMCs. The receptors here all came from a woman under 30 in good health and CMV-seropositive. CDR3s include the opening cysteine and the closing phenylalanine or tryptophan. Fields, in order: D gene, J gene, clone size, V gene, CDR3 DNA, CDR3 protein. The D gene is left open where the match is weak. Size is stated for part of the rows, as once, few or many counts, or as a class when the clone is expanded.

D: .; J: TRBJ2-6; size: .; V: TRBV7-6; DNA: TGTGCCAGCAGCCCCTCCGCGTTGTCTGGGGCCAACGTCCTGACTTTC; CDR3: CASSPSALSGANVLTF
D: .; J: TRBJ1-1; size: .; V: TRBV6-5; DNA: TGTGCCAGCAGTTACGCCGGGCGGGGGGCTGAAGCTTTCTTT; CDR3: CASSYAGRGAEAFF
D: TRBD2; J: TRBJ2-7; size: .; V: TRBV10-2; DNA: TGCGCCGCACTAGCGGACAACTACGAGCAGTACTTC; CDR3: CAALADNYEQYF
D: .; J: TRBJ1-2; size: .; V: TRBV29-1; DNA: TGCAGCGTTGGGGAACGCGGTGGAGGGGACTATGGCTACACCTTC; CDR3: CSVGERGGGDYGYTF
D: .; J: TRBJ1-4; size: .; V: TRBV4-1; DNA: TGCGCCAGCAGTCCCTATCAAACCTCTGCAACTAATGAAAAACTGTTTTTT; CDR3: CASSPYQTSATNEKLFF
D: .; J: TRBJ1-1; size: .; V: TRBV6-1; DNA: TGTGCCAGCAGTGAAGTGGCAGGCTCGAACACTGAAGCTTTCTTT; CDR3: CASSEVAGSNTEAFF
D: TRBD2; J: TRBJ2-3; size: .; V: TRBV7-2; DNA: TGTGCCAGCAGCTTATTCCCACTAGCGGGGGGCGGTAGGACAGATACGCAGTATTTT; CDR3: CASSLFPLAGGGRTDTQYF
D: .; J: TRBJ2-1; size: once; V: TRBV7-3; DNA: TGTGCCAGCAGCTTGGGCCCGGCGGGTACCTACAATGAGCAGTTCTTC; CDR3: CASSLGPAGTYNEQFF
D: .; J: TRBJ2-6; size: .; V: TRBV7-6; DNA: TGTGCCAGCAGCTTAGCTTACTACTCCGGAGACCCTTCCTCTGGGGCCAACGTCCTGACTTTC; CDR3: CASSLAYYSGDPSSGANVLTF
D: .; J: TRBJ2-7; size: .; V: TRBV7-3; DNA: TGTGCCAGCAGCCTGGCGTCTAGTTCATACGAGCAGTACTTC; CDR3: CASSLASSSYEQYF
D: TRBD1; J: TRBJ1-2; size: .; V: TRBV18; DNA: TGTGCCAGCTCACCCGGGACAGGGGGACTGATCAGCTATGGCTACACCTTC; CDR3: CASSPGTGGLISYGYTF
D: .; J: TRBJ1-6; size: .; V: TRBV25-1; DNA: TGTGCCAGCAGTGAACCCACAGTCCAGGGTTCACCCCTCCACTTT; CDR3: CASSEPTVQGSPLHF
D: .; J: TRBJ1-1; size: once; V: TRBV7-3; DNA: TGTGCCAGCAGCTTAAGGTTGGACTCTGAAGCTTTCTTT; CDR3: CASSLRLDSEAFF
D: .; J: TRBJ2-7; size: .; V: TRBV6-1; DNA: TGTGCCAGCCGTGAAGGGGGGGAGTGGAACTACGAGCAGTACTTC; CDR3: CASREGGEWNYEQYF
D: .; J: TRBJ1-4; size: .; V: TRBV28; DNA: TGTGCCAGCAGCCTTATAGTGGGGGGTGAAAAACTGTTTTTT; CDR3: CASSLIVGGEKLFF
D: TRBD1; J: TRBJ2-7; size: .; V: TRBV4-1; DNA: TGCGCCAGCAGCCGGACAGGGATCTCCTACGAGCAGTACTTC; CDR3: CASSRTGISYEQYF
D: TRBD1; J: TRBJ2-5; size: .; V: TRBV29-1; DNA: TGCAGCGTTAGGACAGGGGGCTTGGGAGAGACCCAGTACTTC; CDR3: CSVRTGGLGETQYF
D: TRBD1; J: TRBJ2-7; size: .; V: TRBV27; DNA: TGTGCCAGCAGTTTAAGGGGGACAGCCTCCCCGATCACTTTTTCCTACGAGCAGTACTTC; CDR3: CASSLRGTASPITFSYEQYF